This record covers a single T cell receptor beta chain. Its matching antigen is unknown. Template material for TCR beta VDJ and CDR3 profiling consisted of genomic DNA. TCRdb analysed the reads with MiXCR anew, one entry per CDR3 protein. This table holds more than 150,000 distinct CDR3 sequences, over 40% found once. V lost 4 bases to trimming and J lost 5 bases, with 15 bases between them. The V gene's germline CDR1 is SEHNR and CDR2 FQNEAQ (reference sequence). This CDR3 has 14 amino acids. Patients who underwent sequencing had shown CD8+CD57+ cell expansion by flow cytometry. The enrolled patients all had severe acquired aplastic anemia. Patients were therapy-naive when their blood was sampled. The data derive from a study of CD8+CD57+ T cells in acquired aplastic anemia. Study-wide context: The mean DNA yield obtained from sorted CD4+ and CD8+ cells came to approximately 3 ug.

Study results and limitations: The same twenty-nine CD8+ CDR3 sequences occurred in patients and in controls.

The chain couples TRBV7-9 to TRBJ2-7; perhaps TRBD2 as D (6 bases). The sample consisted of sorted CD4+, CD8+, or CD8+CD57+ T cells (not recorded which) from PBMCs. This receptor was identified in a human donor with aplastic anemia. The CDR3 nucleotides read TGTGCCAGCAGCTGGGGACTCGGTGCAGACGAGCAGTACTTC. As protein: CASSWGLGADEQYF.